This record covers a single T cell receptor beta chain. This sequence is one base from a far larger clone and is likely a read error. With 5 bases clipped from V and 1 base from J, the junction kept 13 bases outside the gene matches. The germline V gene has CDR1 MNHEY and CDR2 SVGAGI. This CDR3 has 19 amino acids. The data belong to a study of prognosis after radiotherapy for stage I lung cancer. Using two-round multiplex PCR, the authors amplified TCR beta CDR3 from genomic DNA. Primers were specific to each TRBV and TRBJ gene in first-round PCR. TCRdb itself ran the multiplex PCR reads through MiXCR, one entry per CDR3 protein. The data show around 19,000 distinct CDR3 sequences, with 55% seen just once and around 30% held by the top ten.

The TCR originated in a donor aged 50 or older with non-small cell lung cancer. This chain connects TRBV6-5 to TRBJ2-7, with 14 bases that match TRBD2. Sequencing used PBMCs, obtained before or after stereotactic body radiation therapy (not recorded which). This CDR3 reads CASSTRTSGRRRISYEQYF. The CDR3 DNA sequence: TGTGCCAGCAGTACCCGGACTAGCGGGAGGAGACGGATATCCTACGAGCAGTACTTC.